The 27 T cell receptor beta chains below come from one sample, sequenced in a study of beta chain features in type 1 diabetes. All of the isolated RNA was reverse transcribed, so expressed TCRB transcripts were sequenced. Assay used: immunoSEQ multiplex PCR; TCRdb lists only in-frame clones, some missing. The sample includes a few hundred thousand clones, more than 13% of them seen just once. Sequencing was performed on naive CD4+ T cells from blood. The origin of the receptors is a woman younger than 30 in good health.

V usage is TRBV7-8 and J usage is TRBJ2-3; D gene uncertain. There are 13 residues in the CDR3. V was trimmed by 5 bases and J by 6 bases, leaving 12 bases between them. Per the germline V gene, CDR1 is SGHVS and CDR2 is FQNEAQ. As DNA, the CDR3 is TGTGCCAGCAGCCAGAATCTAGTTGATACGCAGTATTTT. Translated: CASSQNLVDTQYF.

J is TRBJ1-2 and V is TRBV19, with unresolved D. The germline CDR1 and CDR2 sequences are LNHDA and SQIVND (reference sequence). The CDR3 totals 14 residues. The ends were cut back, 4 bases at V and 8 bases at J, with 17 bases in the middle. The CDR3 here is CASSTLPDPGGYTF. The CDR3 nucleotides are TGTGCCAGTAGTACCCTACCTGACCCAGGCGGCTACACCTTC.

This clone was detected a few times. The V and J genes are TRBV7-9 and TRBJ1-2; no clear D gene. This CDR3 contains 13 residues. The germline V and J ends were trimmed by 3 bases and 2 bases, with 7 bases remaining between them. CDR1 SEHNR and CDR2 FQNEAQ come from the germline V gene (reference sequence). CDR3 DNA: TGTGCCAGCAGCTTGGCGGGCAACTATGGCTACACCTTC. Its translation: CASSLAGNYGYTF.

This chain uses TRBV7-9 with TRBJ1-1; no definite D call. V was cut by 0 bases and J by 3 bases, with 8 bases left in between. The CDR3 loop spans 14 amino acids. Germline lookup yields CDR1 SEHNR and CDR2 FQNEAQ (reference sequence). CDR3: CASSLAVADTEAFF. For the CDR3, the DNA is TGTGCCAGCAGCTTAGCGGTGGCCGACACTGAAGCTTTCTTT.

This rearrangement joins TRBV9 to TRBJ2-1, with D unresolved. V lost 1 base, J lost 3 bases, and 11 bases lay in between. The germline V gene has CDR1 SGDLS and CDR2 YYNGEE. This CDR3 spans 15 amino acids. CDR3 sequence (DNA): TGTGCCAGCAGCGTAAGCAGCGAGAACTACAATGAGCAGTTCTTC. It translates to CASSVSSENYNEQFF.

This clone has just a few counts. The chain employs TRBV7-9 and TRBJ1-5; D unresolved. Germline CDR1 reads SEHNR; CDR2 reads FQNEAQ (reference sequence). V shed 8 bases and J shed 0 bases, with 8 bases lying between them. This CDR3 is 13 amino acids long. CDR3 coding DNA: TGTGCCAGCTCACAGACTAGCAATCAGCCCCAGCATTTT. Translating it yields CASSQTSNQPQHF.

This clone occurred a few times. The V call is TRBV7-9, the J call TRBJ2-7; the match to TRBD1 covers 9 bases. Germline lookup yields CDR1 SEHNR and CDR2 FQNEAQ (reference sequence). Losses at the gene ends were 2 bases for V and 2 bases for J; bases not matched to a gene: 13. This CDR3 comprises 18 residues. Here the CDR3 reads CASSLRPGTGPNTYEQYF. The CDR3 bases are TGTGCCAGCAGCTTACGCCCAGGGACAGGGCCAAATACCTACGAGCAGTACTTC. The complete variable domain, with remaining parts taken from reference TRBV7-9 and TRBJ2-7, reads DTGVSQNPRHKITKRGQNVTFRCDPISEHNRLYWYRQTLGQGPEFLTYFQNEAQLEKSRLLSDRFSAERPKGSFSTLEIQRTEQGDSAMYLCASSLRPGTGPNTYEQYFGPGTRLTVT.

This clone has only a few counts. This rearrangement joins TRBV5-1 to TRBJ2-2; TRBD2 might be the D (6 bases). The V end was cut by 2 bases, the J end by 3 bases, with 11 bases between. Germline CDR1 is SGHRS and CDR2 is YFSETQ. The CDR3 spans 15 residues. Here the CDR3 reads CASSLVGEDTGELFF. CDR3 DNA: TGCGCCAGCAGCTTAGTAGGGGAGGACACCGGGGAGCTGTTTTTT.

V usage is TRBV19 and J usage is TRBJ2-2, with D unclear. Germline CDR1 reads LNHDA; CDR2 reads SQIVND (reference sequence). V dropped 4 bases and J dropped 6 bases, with 12 bases sitting between them. The CDR3 totals 14 residues. DNA for the CDR3: TGTGCCAGTAGTACCCTTCAAGGAGCCGGGGAGCTGTTTTTT. It codes for CASSTLQGAGELFF. Full variable domain (missing parts from reference TRBV19 and TRBJ2-2): DGGITQSPKYLFRKEGQNVTLSCEQNLNHDAMYWYRQDPGQGLRLIYYSQIVNDFQKGDIAEGYSVSREKKESFPLTVTSAQKNPTAFYLCASSTLQGAGELFFGEGSRLTVL.

The V gene is TRBV5-6, the J gene TRBJ2-1, with TRBD2 matching 12 bases. The germline V gene encodes CDR1 SGHDT and CDR2 YYEEEE. The length of the CDR3 is 14 residues. After removal of 3 bases from V and 8 bases from J, the junction contained 3 bases not matched to a gene. The CDR3, as DNA: TGTGCCAGCAGCTCTAGCGGGAGGGCCTATGAGCAGTTCTTC. This gives the protein CASSSSGRAYEQFF.

In its sample, this clone was seen a few times. Other nucleotide sequences from this sample produce the same CDR3. The gene calls are TRBV29-1 and TRBJ1-5; maybe TRBD1 (6 bases). The CDR3 consists of 12 residues. Per the germline V gene, CDR1 is SQVTM and CDR2 is ANQGSEA. The V end lost 6 bases, the J end lost 2 bases, and 8 bases lay between the germline ends. The DNA of the CDR3 is TGCAGCGTAGGGGGACGCAATCAGCCCCAGCATTTT. It translates to CSVGGRNQPQHF.

This clone was seen a few times. This chain joins TRBV2 and TRBJ2-7, with TRBD2 matching over 7 bases. The V segment lost 6 bases and the J segment 5 bases; nucleotides outside the gene matches: 13. CDR3 length: 15 residues. From germline, CDR1 is SNHLY and CDR2 FYNNEI. The CDR3 DNA sequence: TGTGCCAGCAGGATGAGAGAGCGGGGTGGCGACGAGCAGTACTTC. Translating it yields CASRMRERGGDEQYF.

This clone was seen a few times. This chain joins TRBV7-9 and TRBJ1-1; TRBD1 matches at 7 bases. The J segment lost 4 bases and the V segment lost 6 bases, leaving 11 bases of the junction unmatched. The length of the CDR3 is 15 residues. Germline-derived CDR1 and CDR2 are SEHNR and FQNEAQ (reference sequence). CDR3 in DNA: TGTGCCAGCAGTTTCCCGGACAGGACGAGCACTGAAGCTTTCTTT. Amino acid sequence: CASSFPDRTSTEAFF.

This clone was seen only a few times. This rearrangement joins TRBV18 to TRBJ2-1; TRBD2 aligns across 9 bases. Germline V lookup: CDR1 KGHSH, CDR2 LQKENI. J gave up 5 bases and V 6 bases, and 8 bases lay outside the gene matches. The CDR3 totals 15 residues. This chain's CDR3 is CASSRGLADNNEQFF. The CDR3 DNA sequence: TGTGCCAGCTCGCGGGGACTAGCAGACAACAATGAGCAGTTCTTC.

This clone showed up just a few times. V gene TRBV25-1 combines with J gene TRBJ2-1; D gene ambiguous. V was shortened by 2 bases and J by 2 bases, with 7 bases between the two germline ends. The CDR3 has 14 amino acids. Germline CDR1 MGHDK, CDR2 SYGVNS. For the CDR3, the DNA is TGTGCCAGCAGTGAAACGCGGACCTACAATGAGCAGTTCTTC. It encodes CASSETRTYNEQFF. Complete variable domain (other parts from reference TRBV25-1 and TRBJ2-1): EADIYQTPRYLVIGTGKKITLECSQTMGHDKMYWYQQDPGMELHLIHYSYGVNSTEKGDLSSESTVSRIRTEHFPLTLESARPSHTSQYLCASSETRTYNEQFFGPGTRLTVL.

This clone came up once. The J gene is TRBJ2-7, the V gene TRBV6-1; D gene ambiguous. V lost 7 bases to trimming and J lost 2 bases, with 15 bases between them. The germline gives CDR1 MNHNS, CDR2 SASEGT. The CDR3 totals 14 residues. CDR3 amino acids: CASTNYKTPYEQYF. CDR3 DNA sequence: TGTGCCAGCACGAACTACAAGACCCCCTACGAGCAGTACTTC.

Only a few counts were recorded for this clone. The CDR3 spells CASKAGGPGETQYF. Here the CDR3 DNA reads TGTGCCAGCAAGGCGGGAGGGCCTGGGGAGACCCAGTACTTC. The rearrangement joins TRBV28 to TRBJ2-5, with 9 bases lining up with TRBD2. J was trimmed by 5 bases and V by 7 bases; bases with no gene match: 8. CDR1 and CDR2 from the germline V gene are MDHEN and SYDVKM. CDR3 length: 14 residues.

This clone was picked up a small number of times. Additional DNA sequences in this sample encode the identical CDR3. V gene TRBV27 combines with J gene TRBJ1-1; weak D call: TRBD1 (6 bases). This CDR3 spans 13 amino acids. The germline V gene has CDR1 MNHEY and CDR2 SMNVEV (reference sequence). V was shortened by 5 bases and J by 2 bases, with 9 bases between the two germline ends. The CDR3 nucleotides are TGTGCCAGCAGTCTACAGGGTAACACTGAAGCTTTCTTT. This translates into CASSLQGNTEAFF.

The chain couples TRBV7-2 to TRBJ1-5; no clear D. The CDR3 spans 15 residues. V was cut by 3 bases and J by 1 base, with 10 bases left in between. CDR1 and CDR2 (germline): SGHTA, FQGNSA. The CDR3 reads CASSLGSGSNQPQHF. As DNA, the CDR3 is TGTGCCAGCAGCTTGGGGTCGGGGAGCAATCAGCCCCAGCATTTT.

The CDR3: CASSLRQEETQYF. The CDR3, as DNA: TGCGCCAGCAGCCTAAGACAGGAAGAGACCCAGTACTTC. The genes are TRBV5-1 and TRBJ2-5, with a possible D match to TRBD1 (6 bases). CDR3 length equals 13 residues. V shed 4 bases and J shed 3 bases, with 10 bases lying between them. In germline, CDR1 is SGHRS, CDR2 YFSETQ.

This clone was detected only a few times. This rearrangement joins TRBV11-1 to TRBJ2-1, with D maybe TRBD1 (6 bases). From germline, CDR1 is SGHAT and CDR2 FQDESV (reference sequence). The CDR3 runs 13 residues. Trimming took 4 bases from V and 9 from J, leaving 13 bases between them. CDR3 DNA sequence: TGTGCCAGCAGCTCGAGTTGGGGGCCTGAGCAGTTCTTC. It is translated as CASSSSWGPEQFF.

This clone has a handful of counts. The chain uses TRBV19 and TRBJ2-1; 7 bases line up with TRBD1. The CDR3 is 14 amino acids. Germline CDR1 and CDR2: LNHDA and SQIVND (reference sequence). Trimming cost V 3 bases and J 7 bases; bases outside gene matches: 6. CDR3 sequence (DNA): TGTGCCAGTAGTATGTTTCAGACAGGGAATGAGCAGTTCTTC. This codes for CASSMFQTGNEQFF.

The V and J genes are TRBV27 and TRBJ1-5; 8 bases fit TRBD1. This CDR3 region has 15 residues. V lost 5 bases and J lost 11; bases outside the gene matches: 14. Germline assignment: CDR1 MNHEY and CDR2 SMNVEV (reference sequence). CDR3 amino acids: CASSPQLGQAVTQHF. CDR3 in DNA: TGTGCCAGCAGTCCACAACTGGGACAGGCGGTGACCCAGCATTTT.

V and J are TRBV28 and TRBJ1-1; TRBD1 matches at 8 bases. CDR3 length equals 17 residues. V lost 3 bases to trimming and J lost 1 base; unmatched junction nucleotides: 10. CDR1 is MDHEN, CDR2 SYDVKM, per germline. This chain's CDR3 is CASSFLKLDRANTEAFF. The CDR3 DNA sequence: TGTGCCAGCAGTTTCTTAAAGCTGGACAGGGCGAACACTGAAGCTTTCTTT.

The chain employs TRBV7-9 and TRBJ2-1, with 8 nucleotides matching TRBD2. Germline CDR1 is SEHNR and CDR2 is FQNEAQ (reference sequence). The CDR3 extends over 13 amino acids. V dropped 11 bases and J dropped 4; count of bases not matched to a gene: 7. The DNA for the CDR3 is TGTGCCGGCGCGGGACTAGAATACAATGAGCAGTTCTTC. It specifies CAGAGLEYNEQFF. Full variable domain (outside the CDR3, taken from reference TRBV7-9 and TRBJ2-1): DTGVSQNPRHKITKRGQNVTFRCDPISEHNRLYWYRQTLGQGPEFLTYFQNEAQLEKSRLLSDRFSAERPKGSFSTLEIQRTEQGDSAMYLCAGAGLEYNEQFFGPGTRLTVL.

This chain joins TRBV7-3 and TRBJ2-7; TRBD2 might be the D (5 bases). CDR3 size: 13 residues. Between the trimmed V and J ends, which lost 5 bases and 3 bases, there was a span of 11 bases. Germline CDR1 reads SGHTA; CDR2 reads FQGTGA. The chain's CDR3 is CASSEAENYEQYF. The CDR3 nucleotides are TGTGCCAGCAGCGAAGCGGAGAACTACGAGCAGTACTTC.

V usage is TRBV27 and J usage is TRBJ1-2; maybe TRBD1 (6 bases). CDR1 is MNHEY, CDR2 SMNVEV, per germline (reference sequence). There are 12 residues in the CDR3. V dropped 5 bases and J dropped 8 bases, with 12 bases sitting between them. CDR3 in amino acids: CASSRGAGGYTF. CDR3 bases: TGTGCCAGCAGTCGGGGGGCGGGGGGCTACACCTTC.